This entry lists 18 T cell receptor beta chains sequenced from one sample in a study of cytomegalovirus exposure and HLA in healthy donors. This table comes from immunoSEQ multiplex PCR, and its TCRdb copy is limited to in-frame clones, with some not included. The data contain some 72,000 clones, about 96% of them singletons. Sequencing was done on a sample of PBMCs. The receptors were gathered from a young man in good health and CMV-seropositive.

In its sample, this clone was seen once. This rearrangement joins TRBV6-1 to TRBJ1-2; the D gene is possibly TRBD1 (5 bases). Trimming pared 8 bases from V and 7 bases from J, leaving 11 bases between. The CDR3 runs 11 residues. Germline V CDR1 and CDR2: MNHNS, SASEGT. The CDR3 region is CASGQGGGYTF. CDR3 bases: TGTGCCAGCGGGCAGGGTGGTGGCTACACCTTC.

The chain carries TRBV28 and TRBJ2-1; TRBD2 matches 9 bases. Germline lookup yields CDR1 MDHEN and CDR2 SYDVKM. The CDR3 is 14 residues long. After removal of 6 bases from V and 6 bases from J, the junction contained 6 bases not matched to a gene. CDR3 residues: CASSVAGDSNEQFF. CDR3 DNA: TGTGCCAGCAGCGTAGCGGGGGACAGCAATGAGCAGTTCTTC. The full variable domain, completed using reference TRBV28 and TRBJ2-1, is DVKVTQSSRYLVKRTGEKVFLECVQDMDHENMFWYRQDPGLGLRLIYFSYDVKMKEKGDIPEGYSVSREKKERFSLILESASTNQTSMYLCASSVAGDSNEQFFGPGTRLTVL.

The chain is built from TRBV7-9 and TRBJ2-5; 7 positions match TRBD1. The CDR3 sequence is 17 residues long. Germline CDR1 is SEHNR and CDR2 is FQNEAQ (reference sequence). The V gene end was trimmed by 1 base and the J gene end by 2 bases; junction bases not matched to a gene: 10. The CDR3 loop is CASSLGDRLWGQETQYF. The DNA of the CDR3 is TGTGCCAGCAGCTTAGGGGACAGACTTTGGGGACAAGAGACCCAGTACTTC.

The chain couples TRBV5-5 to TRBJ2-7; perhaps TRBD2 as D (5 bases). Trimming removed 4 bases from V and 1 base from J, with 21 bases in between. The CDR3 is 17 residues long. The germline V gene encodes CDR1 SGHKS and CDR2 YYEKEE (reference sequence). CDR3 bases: TGTGCCAGCAGCGATGTAATAATTCACGGGAATTCCTACGAGCAGTACTTC. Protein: CASSDVIIHGNSYEQYF.

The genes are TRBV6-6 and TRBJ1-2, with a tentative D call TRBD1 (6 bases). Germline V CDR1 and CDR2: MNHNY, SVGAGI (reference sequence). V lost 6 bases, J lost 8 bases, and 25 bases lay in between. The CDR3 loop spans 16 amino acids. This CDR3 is CASSHESGTYLPGYTF. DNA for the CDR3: TGTGCCAGCAGCCACGAATCCGGGACATATCTGCCAGGCTACACCTTC.

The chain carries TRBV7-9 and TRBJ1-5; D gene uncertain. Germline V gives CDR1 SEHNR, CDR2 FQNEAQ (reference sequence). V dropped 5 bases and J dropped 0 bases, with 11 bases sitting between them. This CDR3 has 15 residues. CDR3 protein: CASSASGYSNQPQHF. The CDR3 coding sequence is TGTGCCAGCAGCGCTAGTGGCTATAGCAATCAGCCCCAGCATTTT.

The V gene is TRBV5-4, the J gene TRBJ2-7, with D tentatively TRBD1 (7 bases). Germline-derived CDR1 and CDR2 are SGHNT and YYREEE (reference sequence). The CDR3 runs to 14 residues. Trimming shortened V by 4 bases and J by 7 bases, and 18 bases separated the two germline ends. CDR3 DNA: TGTGCCAGCAGCCGGACCGACCAGGGGGGTGAGCAGTACTTC. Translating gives CASSRTDQGGEQYF.

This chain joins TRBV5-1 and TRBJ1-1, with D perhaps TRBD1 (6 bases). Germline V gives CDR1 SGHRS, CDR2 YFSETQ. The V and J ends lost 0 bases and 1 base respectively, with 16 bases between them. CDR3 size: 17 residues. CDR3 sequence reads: CASSLASGGARNTEAFF. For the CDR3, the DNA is TGCGCCAGCAGCTTGGCCAGTGGGGGGGCAAGGAACACTGAAGCTTTCTTT.

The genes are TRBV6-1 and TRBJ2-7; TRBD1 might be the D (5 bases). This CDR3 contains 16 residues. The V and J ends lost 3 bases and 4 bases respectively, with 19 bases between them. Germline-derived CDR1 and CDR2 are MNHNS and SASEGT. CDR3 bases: TGTGCCAGCAGTGACCCTTCGGCAGGGTATATTTACGAGCAGTACTTC. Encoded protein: CASSDPSAGYIYEQYF.

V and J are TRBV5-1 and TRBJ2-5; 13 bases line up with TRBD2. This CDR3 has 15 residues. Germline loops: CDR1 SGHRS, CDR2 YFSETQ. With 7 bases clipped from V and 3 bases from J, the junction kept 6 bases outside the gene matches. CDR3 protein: CASVEGLAGKETQYF. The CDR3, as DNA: TGCGCCAGCGTGGAGGGACTAGCGGGAAAAGAGACCCAGTACTTC.

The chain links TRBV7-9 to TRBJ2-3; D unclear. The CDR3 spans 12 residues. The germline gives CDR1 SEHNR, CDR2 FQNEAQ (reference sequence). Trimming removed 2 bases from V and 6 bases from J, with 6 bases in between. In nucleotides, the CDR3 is TGTGCCAGCAGCTTATCGGTGGATACGCAGTATTTT. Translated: CASSLSVDTQYF.

The CDR3 DNA sequence: TGCGCCAGCAGCTTGGGGCCCAATCAGCCCCAGCATTTT. Amino acids: CASSLGPNQPQHF. The genes are TRBV5-1 and TRBJ1-5; D is unresolved. Germline CDR1 SGHRS, CDR2 YFSETQ. The CDR3 has 13 amino acids. V gave up 0 bases and J gave up 3 bases, with 4 bases separating them.

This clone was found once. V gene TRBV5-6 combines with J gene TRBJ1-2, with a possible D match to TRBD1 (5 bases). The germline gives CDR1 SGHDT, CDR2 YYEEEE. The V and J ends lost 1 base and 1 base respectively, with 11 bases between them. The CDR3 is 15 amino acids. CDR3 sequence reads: CASSLNPDNNYGYTF. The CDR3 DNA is TGTGCCAGCAGCTTGAATCCGGACAATAACTATGGCTACACCTTC.

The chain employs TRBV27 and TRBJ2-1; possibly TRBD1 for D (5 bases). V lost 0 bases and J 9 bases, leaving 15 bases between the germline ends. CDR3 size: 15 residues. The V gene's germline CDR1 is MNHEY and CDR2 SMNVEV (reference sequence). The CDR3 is CASSLSASGRGEQFF. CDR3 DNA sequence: TGTGCCAGCAGTTTATCGGCCTCAGGGCGAGGTGAGCAGTTCTTC.

The CDR3 DNA sequence: TGCGCCAGCAGCCCCCGGACTAGCGGGAATCGAGAGCAGTTCTTC. Translated, it gives CASSPRTSGNREQFF. The chain joins TRBV5-1 to TRBJ2-1; TRBD2 matches 12 bases. V was pared by 4 bases and J by 10 bases, with 9 bases of the junction left unmatched. This CDR3 has 15 amino acids. Germline V gene sequence: CDR1 SGHRS, CDR2 YFSETQ.

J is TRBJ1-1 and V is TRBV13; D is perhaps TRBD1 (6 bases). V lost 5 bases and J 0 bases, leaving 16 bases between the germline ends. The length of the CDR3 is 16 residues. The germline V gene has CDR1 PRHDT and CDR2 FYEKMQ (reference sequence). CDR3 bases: TGTGCCAGCAGCACCGGACAGCACATTATGAACACTGAAGCTTTCTTT. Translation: CASSTGQHIMNTEAFF.

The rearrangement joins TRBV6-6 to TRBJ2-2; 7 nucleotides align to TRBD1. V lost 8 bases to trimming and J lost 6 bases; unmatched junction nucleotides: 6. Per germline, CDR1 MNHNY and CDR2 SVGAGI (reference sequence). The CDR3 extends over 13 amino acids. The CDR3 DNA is TGTGCCAGCGGTACAGGGGTTGCCGGGGAGCTGTTTTTT. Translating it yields CASGTGVAGELFF.

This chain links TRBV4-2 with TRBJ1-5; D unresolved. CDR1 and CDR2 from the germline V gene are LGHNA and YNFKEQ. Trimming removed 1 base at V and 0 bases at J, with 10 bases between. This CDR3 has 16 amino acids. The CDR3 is CASSQVYGNSNQPQHF. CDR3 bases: TGTGCCAGCAGCCAAGTTTACGGGAATAGCAATCAGCCCCAGCATTTT.